The T cell receptor beta chain described here comes from a study of blood T cell repertoires in COVID-19. Turning to the study itself: PBMCs, B-cell-depleted T cells, or T cells provided the cDNA or gDNA that made up the material.

This clone was detected ten times or more. The authors' processing: It was from reference gene primer amplification that nucleated cell counts were estimated. The assay was immunoSEQ multiplex PCR, and TCRdb's table has in-frame clones only and misses some. For V, J and clone size, that table is used; D and trimming come from the DNA. The sample lists 150,000 to 250,000 clones, roughly 77% occurring once. This clonotype was obtained from a middle-aged woman with COVID-19, enrolled during active disease. The sequencing input was peripheral blood.

CDR3 sequence reads: CASSQGAYQPQHF. CDR3 bases: TGTGCCAGCAGTCAGGGGGCTTATCAGCCCCAGCATTTT. The chain couples TRBV5-8 to TRBJ1-5, with TRBD1 matching 8 bases. The J segment lost 5 bases and the V segment lost 5 bases, leaving 3 bases of the junction unmatched. Germline values: CDR1 SGHTS, CDR2 YDEGEE. This CDR3 region has 13 residues.